These T cell receptor beta chains were read from a single sample in a study of a mutant IDH1 vaccine in newly diagnosed glioma. Sequenced by immunoSEQ multiplex PCR; TCRdb stores in-frame clones only, minus some. The sample contains about 35,000 clones, over 60% of which appear only once. This specimen consisted of peripheral blood mononuclear cells (PBMCs), obtained from a glioma patient treated with radiotherapy, temozolomide or both. The source of these receptors is a man aged 45 to 65 with glioma. Some clones in this sample may be carry-over from other donors' samples. Both conserved end residues are part of each CDR3. Fields, in order: J gene, clone size, V gene, D gene, CDR3 length, CDR3 protein, CDR3 DNA. D genes are given only for firm matches. A row's size may be missing; if present it is once, few, many or a size class.

TRBJ1-2,few,TRBV9,TRBD1,13,CASRPQGTYGYTF,TGTGCCAGCAGACCACAGGGGACCTATGGCTACACCTTC
TRBJ1-5,.,TRBV2,.,15,CASSSGQGNNQPQHF,TGTGCCAGCTCGAGTGGGCAGGGAAACAATCAGCCCCAGCATTTT
TRBJ2-2,.,TRBV10-3,.,16,CAISGLEGPPTGELFF,TGTGCCATCAGTGGCCTCGAAGGGCCCCCTACCGGGGAGCTGTTTTTT
TRBJ1-1,few,TRBV5-1,.,13,CASSFWGNTEAFF,TGCGCCAGCAGCTTTTGGGGAAACACTGAAGCTTTCTTT
TRBJ2-6,few,TRBV19,.,14,CAVGRDSGANVLTF,TGTGCCGTAGGACGGGACTCTGGGGCCAACGTCCTGACTTTC
TRBJ1-5,.,TRBV7-9,.,13,CASDGGANQPQHF,TGTGCCAGCGACGGGGGGGCAAATCAGCCCCAGCATTTT
TRBJ1-2,.,TRBV7-6,.,14,CASSLQGFGYGYTF,TGTGCCAGCAGTTTGCAGGGTTTTGGCTATGGCTACACCTTC
TRBJ2-7,.,TRBV19,.,15,CASSMGETVTYEQYF,TGTGCCAGTAGTATGGGTGAGACTGTAACCTACGAGCAGTACTTC
TRBJ1-4,.,TRBV7-9,TRBD1,14,CASRPTGGNEKLFF,TGTGCCAGCAGACCGACAGGGGGTAATGAAAAACTGTTTTTT
TRBJ1-2,.,TRBV21-1,.,16,CASSKALNGGGYGYTF,TGTGCCAGCAGCAAAGCGCTAAACGGAGGGGGCTATGGCTACACCTTC
TRBJ1-1,few,TRBV7-2,.,14,CASSLVRANNEAFF,TGTGCCAGCAGCTTAGTCAGGGCTAATAATGAAGCTTTCTTT